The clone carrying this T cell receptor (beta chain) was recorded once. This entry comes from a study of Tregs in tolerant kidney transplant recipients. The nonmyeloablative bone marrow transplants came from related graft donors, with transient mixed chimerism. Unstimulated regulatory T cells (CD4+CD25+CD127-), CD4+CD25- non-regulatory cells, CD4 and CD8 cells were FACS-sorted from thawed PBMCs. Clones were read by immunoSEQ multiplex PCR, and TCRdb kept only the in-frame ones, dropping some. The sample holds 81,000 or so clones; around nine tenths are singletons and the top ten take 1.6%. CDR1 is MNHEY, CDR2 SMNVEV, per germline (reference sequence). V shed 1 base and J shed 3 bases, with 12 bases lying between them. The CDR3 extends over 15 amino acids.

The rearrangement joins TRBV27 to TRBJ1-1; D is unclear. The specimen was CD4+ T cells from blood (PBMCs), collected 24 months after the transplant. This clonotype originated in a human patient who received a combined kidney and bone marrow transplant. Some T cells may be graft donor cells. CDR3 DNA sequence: TGTGCCAGCAGTTTATGGGCCGGGGTTGACACTGAAGCTTTCTTT. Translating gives CASSLWAGVDTEAFF.